This T cell receptor beta chain emerged from a study of cytomegalovirus exposure and HLA in healthy donors (dated by TCRdb to about 2017). Turning to the overall study: An earlier analysis of roughly 500 of the donors reported approximately 300 Gb of sequence data and 95 million to 130 million unique TCR beta sequences obtained from around 180 million T cells. Approximately 300 gigabases of sequencing data and tens of millions of unique TCR sequences made up an early release that covered some 640 HLA-typed donors. The genetic ancestry cluster associated with self-reported Caucasian donors included 70% to 85% of the 350 to 500 genotyped donors. The study aimed to test whether cataloging public T cell receptors could reveal signatures of past pathogen exposure. Using immunosequencing, the study profiled T cell repertoires from 666 subjects and related those repertoires to cytomegalovirus serostatus. Besides the first cohort of roughly 700 subjects, a separate validation cohort made up of about 120 different subjects was used. High-throughput TCR immunosequencing, statistical association of individual TCRs with disease status, and machine learning were combined to predict cytomegalovirus infection status. In a later analysis, previously published TCR beta repertoires from 670 or so donors were re-analyzed and high-resolution HLA genotyping was added so that TCR occurrence patterns could be studied. The later analysis used no new phenotypic data to find candidate immune exposures, relying instead on TCR beta sequences and their occurrence across donors. An earlier analysis of about 620 of the donors applied high-throughput TCR beta sequencing to assess whether each TCR beta V gene segment acted as functional or pseudogenic. Donor age, sex, ethnicity and CMV serostatus were compiled together with the repertoire data. In a later genetic analysis, genome-wide SNP genotypes for about 65% of the roughly 670 donors were used, and that subset was treated as a discovery cohort. Every discovery cohort repertoire had been produced on one sequencing platform. HLA typing included class I and class II loci at four-digit resolution. Typing coverage varied by locus: roughly 620-640 donors for A, B, C, DRB1 and DQB1; about 520 for DQA1; some 610 for DPA1; 450 to 480 for DPB1. Four to six DR-DQ haplotypes were handled as single units for association and clustering, since linkage in the cohort was strong. On average, around 240,000 unique TCR beta nucleotide sequences were sequenced per donor among some 420 genotyped donors of the cohort, with roughly 18% of those sequences being non-productive. General conclusions and limits of the study: In a later analysis, 16,951 TCR beta sequences were associated with specific HLA alleles at a false discovery rate of 0.05. In this cohort, only TCR beta chains were sequenced, and detectable features were limited by the absence of alpha or paired-chain data. In a later analysis, most CMV-associated TCR beta chains were found to appear HLA-restricted, with HLA associations seemingly driven largely by CMV exposure. Strong co-occurrence of HLA alleles, especially DR and DQ, made assigning TCR associations to individual alleles difficult. A later analysis reported that several top co-occurrence clusters appeared linked to parvovirus B19, influenza, CMV and Epstein-Barr virus. An earlier analysis of around 540 of the donors showed that most TCR beta V segments appeared in productive rearrangements either about 87% or about 30% of the time, which broadly matched IMGT annotations. A cluster of highly shared sequence variants was judged likely to represent a technical artifact of the sequencing pipeline. Sequencing depth was assumed to be roughly uniform across donors in the presence/absence analyses, though that assumption may not hold. Most TCR sequences were observed very rarely across donors, whereas some public TCRs were present in many individuals. Three of the identified cytomegalovirus-associated TCR beta chains were confirmed in vitro to be specific for cytomegalovirus antigens. Correlated functional status among segregating V segments might be attributable to linkage disequilibrium, but an unknown experimental factor could not be ruled out. In a later analysis, HLA-associated TCR beta chains were found to be more clonally expanded and to have lower generation probabilities than equally common non-associated chains. The study listed approximately 150 TCR beta chains as associated with cytomegalovirus. A later analysis found that TCR association rates varied across HLA loci, with DRB1 alleles showing the most associated TCRs and HLA-C alleles the fewest. In both the original and validation cohorts, the classifier was reported to diagnose cytomegalovirus status with high specificity and sensitivity. In a later genetic analysis, fewer N-insertions in productive TCRs were reported among donors in an Asian-associated ancestry cluster than the roughly 700-donor mean. The only immune exposure information available for the cohort was CMV serostatus. In a later genetic analysis, a missense DCLRE1C variant was associated with V-gene and J-gene trimming of TCR beta chains, and the association was replicated in an independent cohort. HLA typing was unavailable for some donors at each locus, so association tests used only the typed subset. Because the 87-base-pair reads could not distinguish some IMGT-functional V segments, including TRBV6-2 and TRBV6-3, those segments were excluded. The authors suggested that the approach could potentially be generalized to other disease states and immunological phenotypes. Because counts were too low, under 20 rarely observed V segments, including chromosome 9 orphons, were left out of the earlier analysis of 500 to 750 of the donors. A further reported finding was that TCR beta sequences accurately predicted the HLA-A and HLA-B alleles for most subjects in the first cohort.

The CDR3 runs 16 residues from the cysteine to the phenylalanine. The retained sequence is limited to the CDR3, 48 bases, with the frame set at the first base. The library came from the immunoSEQ multiplex PCR assay. A mixture of 60 forward primers for TCR Vbeta segments and 13 reverse primers for TCR Jbeta segments was used in the multiplex PCR. The CDR3 region of rearranged TCR beta genes was amplified from genomic DNA by a multiplex PCR assay. On the Illumina HiSeq System, the amplified TCR beta libraries were sequenced as 87-base-pair reads. In the original analysis: A later analysis counted about 82 million unique TCR beta chains across the 650 to 800 repertoires, and around 9.9 million of these chains were shared by at least two donors. A nearest-neighbor algorithm error-corrected the raw reads and collapsed the reads into unique sequences, merging closely related sequences to remove PCR and sequencing errors. Alignment of CDR3 sequences to IMGT reference sequences was used to assign V, D and J gene segments. For a sequence to be retained, at least a six-nucleotide match to both a V gene segment and a J gene segment was required. A rearrangement counted as productive if the CDR3 had no stop codons and remained in frame with V and J, and every other rearrangement counted as non-productive. CDR3 was defined according to IMGT convention as the region running from the second conserved V-encoded cysteine to the conserved J-encoded phenylalanine. The earlier analysis of a few hundred of the donors excluded any sequence lacking an unambiguous match to a single V gene segment. In an earlier analysis of 587 of the donors, V segments were called functional above 56.7% productive rearrangements and were called segregating when the between-donor standard deviation exceeded 5%. To diagnose cytomegalovirus status from the catalog of TCR beta chain sequences, a statistical classification framework was built. In a later analysis, TCR nucleotide sequences were compared against IMGT/GENE-DB human TR gene sequences so that V and J genes could be assigned. Using the TCRdist pipeline, a later analysis assigned CDR3 sequences along with most-parsimonious VDJ recombination scenarios. In a later analysis, each TCR beta chain was defined by its CDR3 amino acid sequence together with its V-gene family, and reads lacking a unique V-gene family were excluded. In a later analysis, several hundred highly shared, low-generation-probability nucleotide sequences were removed to address suspected cross-contamination and a sequencing artifact. In a later analysis, a clonal expansion index for each public chain was calculated from normalized within-repertoire ranks of inferred template counts. In a later analysis, generation probabilities were computed with a VDJ recombination model fitted to out-of-frame rearrangements, and the resulting probabilities were checked against IGoR. Hypergeometric tests were used in a later analysis to score TCR-TCR, TCR-HLA and TCR-CMV co-occurrence, with a repertoire-size bias correction applied to the TCR pairs. To estimate false discovery rates, a later analysis permuted the HLA or CMV assignments 20 times. In a later analysis, co-occurring TCRs were grouped using DBSCAN, with TCRdist sequence similarity added in when clustering inside HLA-allele-positive subsets. For co-occurrence clustering, repertoires with fewer than 30,000 or more than 120,000 public chains were excluded, along with about five repertoires with anomalous nucleotide sharing. The clones in this table, taken by TCRdb from immuneACCESS, are in-frame only. Not every clone is retained; where verified, under half of the shortfall comes from an unresolved V gene, and the cause of the rest is unknown. The DNA gave D and trimming, while V, J and clone size come from that table. The sample includes about 120,000 clones, with about 73% observed a single time. Roughly 3.5% of the sample goes to the ten largest clones.

Concerning this clone: Its antigen is unknown. Qualities for individual bases were not recorded, and no much larger clone is one base off.

The cohort was made up of under 800 healthy bone marrow donors. At the time of sampling, all cohort members were nominally healthy, though unrecorded immune exposures were likely present. The donor tested CMV seropositive, placing the donor among the roughly 300 seropositive members of the cohort. A peripheral blood sample was provided by each donor, and peripheral blood mononuclear cells were used for TCR beta sequencing. The Qiagen DNeasy Blood Extraction Kit was used to extract genomic DNA from the blood cell samples. The chain is encoded by TRBV21-1 joined to TRBJ2-5; TRBD1 was called by the table and not checked on the DNA. TRBV21-1 is classified as a pseudogene. The source of this sequence is a woman in her twenties or thirties in good health and CMV-seropositive. Sequenced: PBMCs. The DNA reads as follows: TGTGCCAGCAGCACCCTATGGACAGGGGGCGTCGAGACCCAGTACTTC. The translation is CASSTLWTGGVETQYF.